This T cell receptor beta chain derives from a study of T-cell reconstitution after alpha-beta-depleted transplantation in children (dated by TCRdb to about 2016). With respect to the entire study: Using TCR repertoire profiling, the study quantitatively followed how T-cell immune reconstitution unfolded in children after TCRalphabeta/CD19-depleted allogeneic hematopoietic cell transplantation.

Taken with the paper, the label for treatment or condition translates to: allogeneic hematopoietic cell transplantation with graft depleted of TCRalphabeta T cells and CD19 B cells. TCRalphabeta/CD19-depleted allogeneic hematopoietic cell grafts were given to the transplant recipients, all of whom were children. Its CDR3 holds 15 amino acids, cysteine through phenylalanine. The CDR3 DNA has 45 bases and is translated from base 1. V drops 0 bases and J drops 0 bases, leaving 10 bases in between. CDR1 and CDR2 are drawn from the germline V gene (reference sequence): DFQATT, SNEGSKA. Receptors were amplified or captured by PCR. Reads for this sample came from an Illumina HiSeq 2500. TCR libraries were prepared with molecular barcoding, using unique molecular identifiers to normalize TCRbeta repertoire quantification. The public sequencing data were trimmed at Q25 with fastp and processed into clonotypes with MiXCR by TCRdb, which kept only in-frame beta chains. Under each unique CDR3 protein, matching rows form one entry showing the most common genes and DNA. Across this sample there are about 440,000 distinct CDR3 sequences, with 43% seen only once. The ten largest make up roughly a quarter of the sample.

This clonotype was detected many times. It has no known antigen specificity. Base qualities are not recorded, but no much larger clone differs from it by a single base. Study-wide findings and limitations: The high TCRbeta diversity at day 60 in some patients was ascribed to recipient T cells and intrathymic progenitors that had survived conditioning. Apparently early alphabetaT-cell count recovery about two months after transplant reportedly relied on only several hundred rapidly expanded clones derived from non-depleted graft cells. Hyperexpanded clone frequencies declined over subsequent months; after one year, T-cell counts and TCRbeta diversity were mostly attributed to newly produced T cells.

The receptor comes from a girl aged 2-9 years with aplastic anemia, due to receive a stem cell transplant. The sample consisted of PBMCs, taken before TCRalphabeta/CD19-depleted stem cell transplant. Recombination connected TRBV20-1 to TRBJ2-3; confidence is insufficient to name the D gene. The CDR3 reads as follows: CSARDPTTSTDTQYF. In nucleotide form, the sequence is TGCAGTGCTAGAGACCCGACGACTAGCACAGATACGCAGTATTTT.